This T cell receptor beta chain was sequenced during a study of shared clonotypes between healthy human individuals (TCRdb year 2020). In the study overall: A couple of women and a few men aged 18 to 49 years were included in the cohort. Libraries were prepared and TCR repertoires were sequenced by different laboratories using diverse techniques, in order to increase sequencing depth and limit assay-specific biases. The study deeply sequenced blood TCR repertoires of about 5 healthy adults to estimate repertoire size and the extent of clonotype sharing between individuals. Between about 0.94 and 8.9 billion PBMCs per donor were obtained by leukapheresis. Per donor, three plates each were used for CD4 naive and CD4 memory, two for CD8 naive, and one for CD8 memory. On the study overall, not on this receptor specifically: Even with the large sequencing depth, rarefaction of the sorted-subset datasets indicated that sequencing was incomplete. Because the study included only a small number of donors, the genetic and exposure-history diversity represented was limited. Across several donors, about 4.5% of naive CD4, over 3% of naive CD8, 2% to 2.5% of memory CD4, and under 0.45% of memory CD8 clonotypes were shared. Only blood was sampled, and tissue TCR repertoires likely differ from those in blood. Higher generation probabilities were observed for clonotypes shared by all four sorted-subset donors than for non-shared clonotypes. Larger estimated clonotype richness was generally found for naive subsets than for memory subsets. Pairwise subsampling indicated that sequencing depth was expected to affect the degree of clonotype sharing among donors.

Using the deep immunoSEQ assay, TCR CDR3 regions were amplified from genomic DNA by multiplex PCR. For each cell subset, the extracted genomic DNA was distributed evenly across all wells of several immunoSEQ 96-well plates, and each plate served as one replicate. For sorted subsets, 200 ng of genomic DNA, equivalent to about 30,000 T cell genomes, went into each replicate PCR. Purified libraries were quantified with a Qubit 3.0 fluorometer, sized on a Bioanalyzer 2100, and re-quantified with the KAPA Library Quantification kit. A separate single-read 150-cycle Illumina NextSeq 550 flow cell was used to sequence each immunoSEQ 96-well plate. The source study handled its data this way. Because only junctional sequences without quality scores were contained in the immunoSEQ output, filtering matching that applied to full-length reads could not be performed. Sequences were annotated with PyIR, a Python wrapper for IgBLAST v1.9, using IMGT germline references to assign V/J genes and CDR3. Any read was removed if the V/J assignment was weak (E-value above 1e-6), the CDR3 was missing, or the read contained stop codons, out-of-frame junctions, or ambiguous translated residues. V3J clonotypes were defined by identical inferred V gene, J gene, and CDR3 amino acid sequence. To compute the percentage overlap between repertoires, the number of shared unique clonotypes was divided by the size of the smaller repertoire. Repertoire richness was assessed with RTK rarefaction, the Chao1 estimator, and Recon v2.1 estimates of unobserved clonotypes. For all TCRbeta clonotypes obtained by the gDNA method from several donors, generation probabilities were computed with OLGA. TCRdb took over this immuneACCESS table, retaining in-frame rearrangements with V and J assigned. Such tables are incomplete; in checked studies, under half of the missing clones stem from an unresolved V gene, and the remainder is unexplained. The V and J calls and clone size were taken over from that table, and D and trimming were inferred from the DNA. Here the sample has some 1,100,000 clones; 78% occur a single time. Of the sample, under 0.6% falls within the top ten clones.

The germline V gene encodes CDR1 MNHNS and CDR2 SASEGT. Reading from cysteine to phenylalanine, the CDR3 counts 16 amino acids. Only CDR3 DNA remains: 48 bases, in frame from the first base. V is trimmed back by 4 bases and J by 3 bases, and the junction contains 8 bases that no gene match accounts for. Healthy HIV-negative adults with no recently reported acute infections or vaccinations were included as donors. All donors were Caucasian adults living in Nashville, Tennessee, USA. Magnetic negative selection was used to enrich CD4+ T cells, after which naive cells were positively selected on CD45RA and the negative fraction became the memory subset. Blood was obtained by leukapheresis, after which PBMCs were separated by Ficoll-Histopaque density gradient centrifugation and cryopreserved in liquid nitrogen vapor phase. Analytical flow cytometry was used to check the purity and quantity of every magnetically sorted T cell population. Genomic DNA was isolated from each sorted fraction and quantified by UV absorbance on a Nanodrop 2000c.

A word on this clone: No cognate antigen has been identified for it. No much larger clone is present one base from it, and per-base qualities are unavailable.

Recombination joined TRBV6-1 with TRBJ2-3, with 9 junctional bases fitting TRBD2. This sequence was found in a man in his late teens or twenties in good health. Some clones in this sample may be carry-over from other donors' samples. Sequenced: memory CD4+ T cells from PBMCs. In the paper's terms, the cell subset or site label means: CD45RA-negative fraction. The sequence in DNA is TGTGCCAGCAGTGGGGTAGCGGGAGCTTTAACAGATACGCAGTATTTT. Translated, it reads CASSGVAGALTDTQYF.